This TCR beta chain was obtained from a study of blood T cells in healthy people across ages. Trimming removed 5 bases from V and 8 bases from J; junction bases left unmatched: 9. Germline CDR1 reads MGHRA; CDR2 reads YSYEKL. This CDR3 contains 15 residues. A note on this clonotype: Its matching antigen is unknown.

The authors ran a second PCR of about 7 to 11 cycles using a sample-barcoded 5' primer and a J-beta primer mix. Via MiXCR, TCRdb re-called the 5' RACE reads, giving one row per CDR3 protein. The sample consists of about 1.4 million distinct CDR3 sequences, roughly 64% of them appearing once. Findings and caveats of the study: It was not possible, with unsorted PBMCs, to conclusively compare naive and antigen-experienced cells.

Sample: blood. The clonotype originates from a man aged 18 to 30 in good health. The chain uses TRBV4-1 and TRBJ2-1, with TRBD1 identical over 10 bases. Written as DNA, the CDR3 is TGCGCCAGCAGCACGCGTCCCGGGACAGGGGATGAGCAGTTCTTC. Translated, it gives CASSTRPGTGDEQFF.